This T cell receptor (beta chain) came from a study of CD8+CD57+ T cells in acquired aplastic anemia. Study in general: Sorted CD4+ and CD8+ cell DNA averaged roughly 3.2 ug. Study-wide points: Controls and patients did not differ significantly in CD8+ Simpson's diversity. Overlapping CD8+ CDR3 repertoires of patients and controls contained around 30 shared sequences.

TCR beta VDJ combinations and CDR3 sequences were profiled from genomic DNA. In TCRdb, the reads were re-called with MiXCR into one record per CDR3 protein. Of 200,000 or so distinct CDR3 sequences listed, 50% to 75% were seen once; the top ten hold approximately 44%. This clonotype was found many times. Its antigen is not identified. CDR3 length: 14 residues. The V and J ends lost 4 bases and 1 base respectively, with 11 bases between them. Germline V gene sequence: CDR1 SEHNR, CDR2 FQNEAQ (reference sequence). The clonotype originates from a human donor with severe aplastic anemia or a healthy control (not recorded which). The sequenced material came from sorted CD4+, CD8+, or CD8+CD57+ T cells (not recorded which) from PBMCs. The chain couples TRBV7-9 to TRBJ2-7; D gene unclear. The CDR3 loop reads CASSSNDGSYEQYF. As DNA, the CDR3 is TGTGCCAGCAGCTCCAATGACGGGTCCTACGAGCAGTACTTC. The whole variable domain, remainder taken from reference TRBV7-9 and TRBJ2-7, is DTGVSQNPRHKITKRGQNVTFRCDPISEHNRLYWYRQTLGQGPEFLTYFQNEAQLEKSRLLSDRFSAERPKGSFSTLEIQRTEQGDSAMYLCASSSNDGSYEQYFGPGTRLTVT.